This T cell receptor (beta chain) emerged from a study of T cell responses to AZD1222 COVID-19 vaccine listed by TCRdb under 2021. Background for the entire study: TCR sequencing covered 230 or so trial participants: 200 to 210 given two doses of AZD1222 and 26 given two doses of MenACWY control vaccine. Trial participants were enrolled into age subgroups of 18-55, 56-69 and 70-plus years, which contained roughly 150, 30 and 60 TCR-sequenced participants, respectively. Paper-wide results and their limitations: Participants were mostly white British and included more females than males, and it was suggested by the authors that clonal diversity may have been underestimated. Conclusions about previously exposed vaccinees were limited because only a handful of AZD1222 recipients were SARS-CoV-2 seropositive at baseline. Because no day 14 peak-response samples were available, the repertoires could be characterized only after the peak T cell response. Vaccine-associated CD4 TCRs spanned the whole spike protein, with dominant responses in regions 160-218 and 743-854. A significant rise in spike-specific TCR breadth and depth was observed after two AZD1222 doses relative to day 0 and relative to MenACWY recipients. Nearly half of unique spike-specific TCRs reportedly recognized epitopes outside regions mutated in the B.1.351 and B.1.1.7 variants. In the small 56-69-year group, the increase in depth fell short of significance, most likely because of low power.

The label giving this sample's time point can be read as: about 28 days (+/-7) after the second vaccine dose. Because spike-specific TCR depth and breadth did not differ between the two schedules, AZD1222 recipients who got a second dose at roughly 4 weeks were pooled with those who got a second dose at roughly 12 weeks. The vaccinee samples were drawn from two UK trials, COV001 and COV002, one of which was a single-blind randomized controlled phase 2/3 trial testing AZD1222 (ChAdOx1 nCoV-19) in healthy adults. For TCRbeta chain sequencing, PBMC samples were collected from trial participants at day 0 and at day 28 after the second dose. The CDR3 regions of human TCRbeta chains were analyzed by immunosequencing. The paper's processing steps were these. Repertoire TCRs were matched against a reference library of SARS-CoV-2-specific TCRs generated with the MIRA antigen-specificity platform. Breadth was defined as the fraction of unique TCRs that were SARS-CoV-2-associated, and depth was defined as the fraction of total T cells that were SARS-CoV-2-associated. Using the MIRA data, each spike-specific TCR was mapped to the spike region that the TCR reacts to and placed in a CD4 or CD8 class. Log10-transformed breadth and depth values were compared by one-way ANOVA with Sidak's multiple comparisons tests. Held by TCRdb, this immuneACCESS table contains in-frame sequences only and omits some clones. Under half of the omission traces to an unresolved V gene where checked; the cause of the rest is unknown. V and J calls plus clone size are reproduced from that table; the DNA served to infer D and trimming. This sample has 100,000 to 150,000 clones in its table, and around 85% of those were observed once. Clones ranked in the top ten supply approximately 4.7% of the sample.

From its cysteine to its phenylalanine, the CDR3 spans 11 amino acids. Only the CDR3 part of the read is kept: 33 bases, read in frame from the first base. The germline ends are 11 bases apart after V is trimmed by 5 bases and J by 7 bases. Per the germline V gene (reference sequence), DFQATT is the CDR1 and SNEGSKA is the CDR2. Details on this clone: No cognate antigen has been identified for it. The sample holds no much larger clone one base away, and base qualities are not on file.

The rearrangement combines TRBV20-1 with TRBJ1-2; the D segment could be TRBD1, given 6 matching bases. The sample was peripheral blood, taken 28 days after the second AZD1222 dose. The clonotype originates from an adult who received the AZD1222 COVID-19 vaccine. The DNA sequence is given as TGCAGTGCTTTACAGGGCGGTGGCTACACCTTC. It codes for CSALQGGGYTF.